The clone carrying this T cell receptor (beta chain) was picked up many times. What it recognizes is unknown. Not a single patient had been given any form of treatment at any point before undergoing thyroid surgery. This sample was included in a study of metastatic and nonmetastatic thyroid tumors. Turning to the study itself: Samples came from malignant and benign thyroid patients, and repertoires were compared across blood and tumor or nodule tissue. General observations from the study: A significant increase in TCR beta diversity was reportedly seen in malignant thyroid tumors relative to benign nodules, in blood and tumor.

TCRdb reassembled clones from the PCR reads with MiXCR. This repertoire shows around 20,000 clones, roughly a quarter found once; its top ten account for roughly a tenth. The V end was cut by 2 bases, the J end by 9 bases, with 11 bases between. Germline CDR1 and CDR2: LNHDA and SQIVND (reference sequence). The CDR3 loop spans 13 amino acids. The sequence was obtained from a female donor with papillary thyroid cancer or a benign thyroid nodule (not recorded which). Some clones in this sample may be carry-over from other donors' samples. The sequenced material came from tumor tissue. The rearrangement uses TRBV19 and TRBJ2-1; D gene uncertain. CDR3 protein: CASSISGVGEQFF. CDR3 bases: TGTGCCAGTAGTATATCTGGGGTTGGTGAGCAGTTCTTC.